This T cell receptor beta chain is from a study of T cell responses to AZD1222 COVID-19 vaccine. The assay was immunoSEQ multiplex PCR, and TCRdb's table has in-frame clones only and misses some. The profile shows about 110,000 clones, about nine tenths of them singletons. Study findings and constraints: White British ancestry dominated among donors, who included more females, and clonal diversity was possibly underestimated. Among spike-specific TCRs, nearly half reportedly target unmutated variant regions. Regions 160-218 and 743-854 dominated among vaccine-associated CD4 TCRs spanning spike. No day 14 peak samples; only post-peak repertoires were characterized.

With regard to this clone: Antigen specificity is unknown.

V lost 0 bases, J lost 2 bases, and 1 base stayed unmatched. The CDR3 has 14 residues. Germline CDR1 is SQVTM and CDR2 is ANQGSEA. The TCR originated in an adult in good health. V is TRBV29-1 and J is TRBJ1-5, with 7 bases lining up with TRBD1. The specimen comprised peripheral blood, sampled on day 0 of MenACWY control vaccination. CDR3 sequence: CSVEETGGNQPQHF. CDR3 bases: TGCAGCGTTGAAGAAACAGGGGGCAATCAGCCCCAGCATTTT.